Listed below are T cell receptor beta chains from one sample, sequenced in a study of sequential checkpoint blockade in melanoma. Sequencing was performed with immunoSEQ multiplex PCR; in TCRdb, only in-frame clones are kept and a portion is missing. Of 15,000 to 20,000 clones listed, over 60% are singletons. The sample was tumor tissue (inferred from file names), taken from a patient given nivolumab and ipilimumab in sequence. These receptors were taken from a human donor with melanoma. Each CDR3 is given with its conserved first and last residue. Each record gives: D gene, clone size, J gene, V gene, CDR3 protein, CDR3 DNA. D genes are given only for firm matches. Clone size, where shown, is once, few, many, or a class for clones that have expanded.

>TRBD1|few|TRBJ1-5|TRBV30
CAWSHGQGNQPQHF
TGTGCCTGGAGTCATGGACAGGGGAATCAGCCCCAGCATTTT
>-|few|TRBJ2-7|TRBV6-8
CASRGTGATYEQYF
TGTGCCAGCCGAGGGACCGGGGCCACCTACGAGCAGTACTTC
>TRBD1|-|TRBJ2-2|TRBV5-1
CASSLPTGDTGELFF
TGCGCCAGCAGCTTACCGACAGGGGACACCGGGGAGCTGTTTTTT
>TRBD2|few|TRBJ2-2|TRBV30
CAWSASGANTGELFF
TGTGCCTGGAGTGCTAGCGGGGCGAACACCGGGGAGCTGTTTTTT
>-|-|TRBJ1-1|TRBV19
CASSMGRASTEAFF
TGTGCCAGTAGTATGGGCAGGGCTAGCACTGAAGCTTTCTTT
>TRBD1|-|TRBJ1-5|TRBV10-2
CASQGQGNQPQHF
TGCGCCAGCCAAGGACAGGGGAATCAGCCCCAGCATTTT
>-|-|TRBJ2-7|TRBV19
CASSRDTSSYEQYF
TGTGCCAGTAGTAGGGACACGAGCTCCTACGAGCAGTACTTC
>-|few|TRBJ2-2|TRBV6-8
CAAPTSNTGELFF
TGTGCCGCTCCGACTTCGAACACCGGGGAGCTGTTTTTT
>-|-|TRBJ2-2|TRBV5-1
CASRETNSNTGELFF
TGCGCCAGCAGGGAGACGAACTCCAACACCGGGGAGCTGTTTTTT
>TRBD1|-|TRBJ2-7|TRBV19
CASSIGQGGFYEQYF
TGTGCCAGTAGTATAGGACAGGGGGGCTTTTACGAGCAGTACTTC
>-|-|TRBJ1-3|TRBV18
CASSRDSGNTIYF
TGTGCCAGCTCCCGAGACTCTGGAAACACCATATATTTT
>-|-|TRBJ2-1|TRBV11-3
CASSSSGPVDNEQFF
TGTGCCAGCAGCTCGAGCGGTCCCGTTGACAATGAGCAGTTCTTC
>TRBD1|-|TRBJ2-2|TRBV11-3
CASSQGESNTGELFF
TGTGCCAGCAGTCAGGGGGAATCGAACACCGGGGAGCTGTTTTTT
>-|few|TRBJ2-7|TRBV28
CASRGIRDVDPYEQYF
TGTGCCAGCAGGGGCATCCGGGACGTCGATCCCTACGAGCAGTACTTC
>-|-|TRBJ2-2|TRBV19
CASIDRGRNTGELFF
TGTGCCAGTATAGACCGGGGAAGGAACACCGGGGAGCTGTTTTTT
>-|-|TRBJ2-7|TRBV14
CASSQIPATEQYF
TGTGCCAGCAGCCAGATCCCAGCGACCGAGCAGTACTTC
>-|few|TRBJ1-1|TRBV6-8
CASRESVGGMNTEAFF
TGTGCCAGCAGGGAATCGGTGGGGGGCATGAACACTGAAGCTTTCTTT
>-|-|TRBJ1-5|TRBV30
CAWSVQGGLGNQPQHF
TGTGCCTGGAGTGTACAAGGGGGGTTAGGCAATCAGCCCCAGCATTTT
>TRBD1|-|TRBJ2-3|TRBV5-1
CASSLLGTGIVDTDTQYF
TGCGCCAGCAGCTTGTTAGGGACAGGGATTGTCGACACAGATACGCAGTATTTT
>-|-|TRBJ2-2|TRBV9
CASSVGQGTTGELFF
TGTGCCAGCAGCGTAGGGCAGGGGACTACCGGGGAGCTGTTTTTT
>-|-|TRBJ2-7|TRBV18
CASSPGYRAYEQYF
TGTGCCAGCTCACCAGGCTATAGGGCCTACGAGCAGTACTTC
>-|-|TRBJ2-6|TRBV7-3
CASSPASGANVLTF
TGTGCCAGCAGCCCGGCGAGCGGGGCCAACGTCCTGACTTTC
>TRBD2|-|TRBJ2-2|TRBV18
CASSPTIGGSGELFF
TGTGCCAGCTCACCAACCATCGGGGGGTCCGGGGAGCTGTTTTTT
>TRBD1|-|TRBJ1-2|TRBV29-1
CSVEGQGYYGYTF
TGCAGCGTTGAGGGACAGGGGTATTATGGCTACACCTTC
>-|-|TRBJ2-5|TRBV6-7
CASSWLETQYF
TGTGCCAGCAGTTGGTTGGAGACCCAGTACTTC
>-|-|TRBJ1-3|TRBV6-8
CATIRLSGNTIYF
TGTGCCACCATCCGACTCTCTGGAAACACCATATATTTT
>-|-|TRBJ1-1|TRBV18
CASSPWPGNTEAFF
TGTGCCAGCTCACCCTGGCCAGGTAACACTGAAGCTTTCTTT
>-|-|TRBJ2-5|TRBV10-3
CAISESSLGETQYF
TGTGCCATCAGTGAGTCATCCCTAGGGGAGACCCAGTACTTC
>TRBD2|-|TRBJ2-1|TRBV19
CASSTRTSEYNEQFF
TGTGCCAGTAGTACCCGGACTAGCGAGTACAATGAGCAGTTCTTC
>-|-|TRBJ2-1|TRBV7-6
CASSLDRRGGDEQFF
TGTGCCAGCAGCTTAGACCGCCGGGGTGGAGATGAGCAGTTCTTC
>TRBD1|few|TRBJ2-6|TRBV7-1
CASSSNRTGAGANVLTF
TGTGCCAGCAGCTCCAACCGCACAGGGGCTGGGGCCAACGTCCTGACTTTC
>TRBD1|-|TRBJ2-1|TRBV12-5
CASTGQGSVWNEQFF
TGTGCCAGCACGGGACAGGGGTCGGTTTGGAATGAGCAGTTCTTC
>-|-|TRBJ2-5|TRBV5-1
CASSSGHQEETQYF
TGCGCCAGCAGCTCGGGACACCAGGAAGAGACCCAGTACTTC
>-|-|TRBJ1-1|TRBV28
CASLIGGGTEAFF
TGTGCCAGCCTTATAGGGGGTGGGACTGAAGCTTTCTTT
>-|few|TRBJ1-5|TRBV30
CAWSTHVGRGQPQHF
TGTGCCTGGAGTACCCACGTGGGGCGCGGGCAGCCCCAGCATTTT
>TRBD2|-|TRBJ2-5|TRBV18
CASSPGLAGGETQYF
TGTGCCAGCTCACCGGGACTAGCGGGAGGTGAGACCCAGTACTTC
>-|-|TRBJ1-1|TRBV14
CASSRYTEAFF
TGTGCCAGCAGCCGCTACACTGAAGCTTTCTTT
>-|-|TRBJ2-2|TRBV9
CASTPGVNTGELFF
TGTGCCAGCACCCCCGGCGTGAACACCGGGGAGCTGTTTTTT
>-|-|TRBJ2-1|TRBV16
CASSHWSEQFF
TGTGCCAGCAGCCATTGGAGTGAGCAGTTCTTC
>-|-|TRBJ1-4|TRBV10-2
CASSAGGGANEKLFF
TGCGCCAGCAGTGCCGGTGGAGGCGCTAATGAAAAACTGTTTTTT
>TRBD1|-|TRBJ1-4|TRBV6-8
CASRPDRGKLFF
TGTGCCAGCAGACCCGACAGGGGAAAACTGTTTTTT
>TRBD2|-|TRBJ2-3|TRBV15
CATSGRHSGRDQYF
TGTGCCACCAGCGGACGACATAGCGGGAGGGACCAGTATTTT
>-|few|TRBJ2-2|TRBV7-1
CASSGGRVGTGELFF
TGTGCCAGCAGTGGCGGGCGGGTAGGCACCGGGGAGCTGTTTTTT
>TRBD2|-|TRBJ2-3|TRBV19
CASSMDSSGGAGDTQYF
TGTGCCAGTAGTATGGATTCAAGCGGGGGGGCCGGGGATACGCAGTATTTT
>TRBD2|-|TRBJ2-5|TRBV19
CASSRGLAGTQYF
TGTGCCAGTAGTAGGGGTTTAGCGGGGACCCAGTACTTC
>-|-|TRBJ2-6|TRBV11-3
CASSPGEGAGANVLTF
TGTGCCAGCAGCCCCGGTGAGGGGGCTGGGGCCAACGTCCTGACTTTC
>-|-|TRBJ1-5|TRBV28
CASSDRDIFRQPQHF
TGTGCCAGCAGCGACCGGGACATTTTTCGTCAGCCCCAGCATTTT
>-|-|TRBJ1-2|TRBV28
CASSQVTYGYTF
TGTGCCAGCAGTCAGGTTACCTATGGCTACACCTTC
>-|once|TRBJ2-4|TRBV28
CASSMPGTPQGNIQYF
TGTGCCAGCAGTATGCCCGGGACTCCTCAGGGAAACATTCAGTACTTC
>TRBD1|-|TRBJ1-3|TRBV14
CASSRRDRAGNTIYF
TGTGCCAGCAGCCGAAGGGACAGGGCTGGAAACACCATATATTTT
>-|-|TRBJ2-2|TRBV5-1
CASSPGTGEGRELFF
TGCGCCAGCAGCCCCGGGACTGGAGAGGGCCGGGAGCTGTTTTTT
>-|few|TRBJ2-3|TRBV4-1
CSVESGTDTQYF
TGCAGCGTTGAATCGGGCACAGATACGCAGTATTTT